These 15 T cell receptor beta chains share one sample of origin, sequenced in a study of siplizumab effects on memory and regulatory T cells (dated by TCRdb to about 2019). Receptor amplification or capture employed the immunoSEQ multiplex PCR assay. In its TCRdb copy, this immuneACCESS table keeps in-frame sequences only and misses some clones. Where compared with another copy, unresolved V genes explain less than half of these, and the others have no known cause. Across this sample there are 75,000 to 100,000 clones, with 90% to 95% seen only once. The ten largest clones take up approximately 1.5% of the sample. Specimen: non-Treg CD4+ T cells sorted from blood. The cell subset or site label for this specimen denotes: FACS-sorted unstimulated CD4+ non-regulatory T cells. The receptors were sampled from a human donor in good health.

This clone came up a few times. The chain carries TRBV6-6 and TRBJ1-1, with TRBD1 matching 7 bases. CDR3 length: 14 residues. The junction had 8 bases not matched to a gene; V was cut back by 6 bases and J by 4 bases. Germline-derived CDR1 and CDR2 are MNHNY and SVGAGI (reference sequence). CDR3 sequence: CASSPQGRGTEAFF. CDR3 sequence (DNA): TGTGCCAGCAGCCCACAGGGGAGGGGCACTGAAGCTTTCTTT.

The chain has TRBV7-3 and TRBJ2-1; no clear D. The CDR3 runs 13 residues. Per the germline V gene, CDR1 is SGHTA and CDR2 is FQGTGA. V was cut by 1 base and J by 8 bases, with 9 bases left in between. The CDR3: CASSLNLKDEQFF. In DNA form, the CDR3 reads TGTGCCAGCAGCTTAAACCTCAAAGATGAGCAGTTCTTC.

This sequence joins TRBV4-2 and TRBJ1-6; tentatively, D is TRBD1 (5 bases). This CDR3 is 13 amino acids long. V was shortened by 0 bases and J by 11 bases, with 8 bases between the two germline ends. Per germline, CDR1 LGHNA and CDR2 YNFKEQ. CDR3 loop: CASSQDLGAPLHF. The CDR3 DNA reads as TGTGCCAGCAGCCAAGATTTAGGGGCACCCCTCCACTTT.

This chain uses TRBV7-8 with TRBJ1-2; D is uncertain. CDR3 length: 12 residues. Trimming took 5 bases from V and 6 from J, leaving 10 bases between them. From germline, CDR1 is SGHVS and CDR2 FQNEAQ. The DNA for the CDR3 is TGTGCCAGCAGCCCAGGAGGGCATGGCTACACCTTC. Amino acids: CASSPGGHGYTF.

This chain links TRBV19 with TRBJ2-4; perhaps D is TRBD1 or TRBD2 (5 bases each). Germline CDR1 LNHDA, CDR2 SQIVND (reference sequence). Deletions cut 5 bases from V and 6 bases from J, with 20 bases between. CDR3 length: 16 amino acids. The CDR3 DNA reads TGTGCCAGTAGTCCAAGGACCGGGACCCTTAGAAACATTCAGTACTTC. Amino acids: CASSPRTGTLRNIQYF.

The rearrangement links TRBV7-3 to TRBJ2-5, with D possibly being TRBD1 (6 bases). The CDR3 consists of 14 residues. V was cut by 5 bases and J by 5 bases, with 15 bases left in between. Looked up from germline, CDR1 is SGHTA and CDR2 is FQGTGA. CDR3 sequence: CASSIGGRGETQYF. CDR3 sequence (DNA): TGTGCCAGCAGCATAGGGGGTCGCGGGGAGACCCAGTACTTC. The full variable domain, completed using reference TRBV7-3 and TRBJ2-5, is GAGVSQTPSNKVTEKGKYVELRCDPISGHTALYWYRQSLGQGPEFLIYFQGTGAADDSGLPNDRFFAVRPEGSVSTLKIQRTERGDSAVYLCASSIGGRGETQYFGPGTRLLVL.

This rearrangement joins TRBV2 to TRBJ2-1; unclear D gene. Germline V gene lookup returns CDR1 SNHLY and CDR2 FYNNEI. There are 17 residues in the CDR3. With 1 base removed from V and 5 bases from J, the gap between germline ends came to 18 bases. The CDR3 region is CASSEEATWRYNNEQFF. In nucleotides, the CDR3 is TGTGCCAGCAGTGAAGAAGCGACGTGGCGATACAACAATGAGCAGTTCTTC.

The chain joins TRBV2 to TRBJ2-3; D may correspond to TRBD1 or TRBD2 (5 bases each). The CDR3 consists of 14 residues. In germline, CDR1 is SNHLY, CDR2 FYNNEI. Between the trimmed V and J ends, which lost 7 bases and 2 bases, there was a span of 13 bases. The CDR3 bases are TGTGCCAGCACCGACAGCGGCATCACAGATACGCAGTATTTT. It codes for CASTDSGITDTQYF.

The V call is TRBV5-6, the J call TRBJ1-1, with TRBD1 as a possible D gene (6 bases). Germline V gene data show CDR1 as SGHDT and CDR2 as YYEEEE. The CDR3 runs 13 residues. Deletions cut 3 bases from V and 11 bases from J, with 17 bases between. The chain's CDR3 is CASSSTGLTDAFF. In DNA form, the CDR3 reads TGTGCCAGCAGCTCAACAGGGCTGACGGATGCTTTCTTT.

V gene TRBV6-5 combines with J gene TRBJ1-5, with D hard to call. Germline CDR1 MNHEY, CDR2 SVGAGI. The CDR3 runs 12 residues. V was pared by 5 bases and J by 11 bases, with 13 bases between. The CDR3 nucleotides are TGTGCCAGCAGTGAAGCTACCCGGGCCCAGCATTTT. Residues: CASSEATRAQHF.

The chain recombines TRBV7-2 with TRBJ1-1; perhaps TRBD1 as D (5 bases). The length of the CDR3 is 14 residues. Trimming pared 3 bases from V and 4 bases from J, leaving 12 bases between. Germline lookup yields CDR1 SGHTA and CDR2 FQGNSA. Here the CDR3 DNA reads TGTGCCAGCAGCTTGGAGGCTAGGGGCACTGAAGCTTTCTTT. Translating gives CASSLEARGTEAFF.

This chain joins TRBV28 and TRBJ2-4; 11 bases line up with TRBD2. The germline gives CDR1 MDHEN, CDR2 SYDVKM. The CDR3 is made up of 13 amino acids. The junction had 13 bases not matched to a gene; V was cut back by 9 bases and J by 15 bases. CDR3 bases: TGTGCCAGTAGGAAAACTAGCGGGGGCCTCGGGTACTTC. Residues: CASRKTSGGLGYF.

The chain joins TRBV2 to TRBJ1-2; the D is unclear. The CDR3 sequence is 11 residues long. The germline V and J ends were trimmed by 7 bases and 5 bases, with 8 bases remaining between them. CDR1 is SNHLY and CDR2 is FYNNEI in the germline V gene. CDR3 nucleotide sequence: TGTGCCAGCACGACGGGGTATGGCTACACCTTC. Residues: CASTTGYGYTF.

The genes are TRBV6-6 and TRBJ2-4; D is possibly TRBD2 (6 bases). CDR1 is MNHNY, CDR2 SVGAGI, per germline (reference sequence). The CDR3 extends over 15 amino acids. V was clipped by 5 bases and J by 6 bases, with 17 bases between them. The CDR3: CASSPGLGEANIQYF. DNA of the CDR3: TGTGCCAGCAGTCCGGGCCTAGGGGAGGCAAACATTCAGTACTTC.

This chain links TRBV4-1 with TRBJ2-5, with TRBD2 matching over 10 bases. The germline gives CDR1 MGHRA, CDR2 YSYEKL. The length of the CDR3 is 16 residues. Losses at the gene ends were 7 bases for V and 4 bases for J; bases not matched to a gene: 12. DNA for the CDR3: TGCGCCAGCATGAGGAGTCTAGCGGGAGAGGGAGAGACCCAGTACTTC. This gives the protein CASMRSLAGEGETQYF.